This T cell receptor (beta chain) was found in a study of T cells in Graves' hyperthyroidism and ophthalmopathy. General study results and limits: Ophthalmopathy was predicted by the model a median of roughly 6.6 months ahead of onset.

Exclusion of a patient resulted from uncontrolled infection, other autoimmune disease, pregnancy or lactation. This clonotype was detected ten times or more. Its antigen is undetermined. V shed 3 bases and J shed 0 bases, with 9 bases lying between them. The CDR3 covers 14 residues. CDR1 is MDHEN and CDR2 is SYDVKM in the germline V gene. The TCR beta CDR3 regions underwent amplification using RNA transcripts as the source. A first-round RT-PCR of the TCR CDR3 used the HTBI primer set. In TCRdb, the multiplex PCR reads were re-called with MiXCR into one record per CDR3 protein. There are hundreds of thousands of distinct CDR3 sequences in the sample; roughly 15% occur only once, and around 4.5% lies in the top ten.

Input material: blood. The gene calls are TRBV28 and TRBJ2-7, with D uncertain. The sequence derives from a woman in her thirties or forties with Graves' ophthalmopathy. The CDR3, as DNA: TGTGCCAGCAGTTTTCAGAGTTTCTCCTACGAGCAGTACTTC. It yields the protein CASSFQSFSYEQYF.